Below are 30 T cell receptor beta chains sequenced from a single sample in a study of OX40 agonist ivuxolimab in advanced cancers. Sequencing used immunoSEQ multiplex PCR; TCRdb keeps in-frame clones, though not all of them. This table holds approximately 77,000 clones, around 93% found once. The specimen comprised CD4+ or CD8+ T cells sorted from blood, sampled in a trial of the OX40 agonist ivuxolimab. These receptors originate from an adult with an advanced solid tumor such as melanoma, head and neck, liver or kidney cancer.

The rearrangement uses TRBV2 and TRBJ2-7; D remains ambiguous. Germline values: CDR1 SNHLY, CDR2 FYNNEI. Trimming pared 5 bases from V and 0 bases from J, leaving 5 bases between. The CDR3 length is 12 residues. The CDR3 loop reads CASSQLSYEQYF. As DNA, the CDR3 is TGTGCCAGCAGTCAGCTCTCCTACGAGCAGTACTTC.

The chain employs TRBV29-1 and TRBJ2-7; a possible D gene is TRBD1 (7 bases). The CDR3 sequence is 13 residues long. The germline V and J ends were trimmed by 7 bases and 3 bases, with 16 bases remaining between them. The germline V gene encodes CDR1 SQVTM and CDR2 ANQGSEA. The CDR3 nucleotides are TGCAGCGCCATTCCAGGGGGACTCTACGAGCAGTACTTC. It specifies CSAIPGGLYEQYF.

V gene TRBV7-2 combines with J gene TRBJ2-3; 7 bases map to TRBD2. V was clipped by 4 bases and J by 0 bases; unmatched bases: 4. Germline CDR1 reads SGHTA; CDR2 reads FQGNSA. The CDR3 covers 15 residues. The CDR3 sequence is CASSSGLGSTDTQYF. CDR3 nucleotide sequence: TGTGCCAGCAGCTCAGGACTAGGGAGCACAGATACGCAGTATTTT.

The rearrangement uses TRBV7-2 and TRBJ1-2, with 8 bases identical to TRBD1. Germline-derived CDR1 and CDR2 are SGHTA and FQGNSA. This CDR3 region has 15 residues. V shed 4 bases and J 4 bases; nucleotides not matched to a gene: 8. The CDR3 bases are TGTGCCAGCAGCTCCGGACAGGGCAGAGGCTATGGCTACACCTTC. Protein: CASSSGQGRGYGYTF.

The chain employs TRBV11-2 and TRBJ2-3; D call uncertain. This CDR3 spans 14 amino acids. Germline lookup yields CDR1 SGHAT and CDR2 FQNNGV. Trimming shortened V by 0 bases and J by 2 bases, and 6 bases separated the two germline ends. The CDR3: CASSLDFDTDTQYF. CDR3 DNA sequence: TGTGCCAGCAGCTTAGATTTCGACACAGATACGCAGTATTTT.

This chain connects TRBV9 to TRBJ2-1; D is unresolved. V lost 3 bases and J 0 bases, leaving 10 bases between the germline ends. The CDR3 is 15 amino acids. Germline lookup yields CDR1 SGDLS and CDR2 YYNGEE. The CDR3 coding sequence is TGTGCCAGCAGCGGTGGGTGGGGCTCCTACAATGAGCAGTTCTTC. It yields the protein CASSGGWGSYNEQFF.

V and J are TRBV29-1 and TRBJ2-1; TRBD2 might be the D (6 bases). The ends were cut back, 3 bases at V and 2 bases at J, with 11 bases in the middle. The CDR3 is made up of 14 amino acids. Germline V gene data show CDR1 as SQVTM and CDR2 as ANQGSEA. CDR3 amino acids: CSVEEGWAYNEQFF. The CDR3 DNA is TGCAGCGTTGAGGAGGGATGGGCCTACAATGAGCAGTTCTTC.

The chain employs TRBV6-5 and TRBJ1-2; D gene uncertain. This CDR3 is 13 amino acids long. CDR1 and CDR2 from the germline V gene are MNHEY and SVGAGI. V was trimmed by 7 bases and J by 6 bases, leaving 15 bases between them. This CDR3 reads CASTDWAGDGYTF. As DNA, the CDR3 is TGTGCCAGCACCGACTGGGCAGGAGATGGCTACACCTTC.

The rearrangement uses TRBV28 and TRBJ2-3, with 8 bases matching TRBD1. CDR3 size: 16 residues. The V gene's germline CDR1 is MDHEN and CDR2 SYDVKM. The V and J ends lost 6 bases and 4 bases, in that order; junction bases with no gene match: 12. The CDR3 coding sequence is TGTGCCAGCAGGGAAGCCGGGACAGGTAATCCAGATACGCAGTATTTT. Encoded protein: CASREAGTGNPDTQYF.

The V gene is TRBV18, the J gene TRBJ2-7, with a weak D call TRBD2 (6 bases). V was shortened by 6 bases and J by 6 bases, with 18 bases between the two germline ends. There are 14 residues in the CDR3. Germline loops: CDR1 KGHSH, CDR2 LQKENI. In DNA form, the CDR3 reads TGTGCCAGCTCCGGTTCGACTAGTATCCTCGAGCAGTACTTC. Translation gives CASSGSTSILEQYF.

The genes are TRBV7-2 and TRBJ2-5; TRBD2 agrees at 10 bases. CDR3 length: 15 residues. Germline V CDR1 and CDR2: SGHTA, FQGNSA. V lost 6 bases and J lost 4; bases outside the gene matches: 8. CDR3 bases: TGTGCCAGCAGACGGGCTAGCGGGAGTACAGAGACCCAGTACTTC. It translates to CASRRASGSTETQYF. Full variable domain (outside the CDR3, taken from reference TRBV7-2 and TRBJ2-5): GAGVSQSPSNKVTEKGKDVELRCDPISGHTALYWYRQSLGQGLEFLIYFQGNSAPDKSGLPSDRFSAERTGGSVSTLTIQRTQQEDSAVYLCASRRASGSTETQYFGPGTRLLVL.

This rearrangement joins TRBV5-1 to TRBJ2-1; possible D gene TRBD2, 5 bases. V was pared by 5 bases and J by 3 bases, with 15 bases between. From germline, CDR1 is SGHRS and CDR2 YFSETQ. CDR3 length equals 15 residues. The CDR3: CASRISSDFYNEQFF. The CDR3 DNA reads as TGCGCCAGCAGAATTTCGTCGGACTTCTACAATGAGCAGTTCTTC.

This sequence joins TRBV7-2 and TRBJ1-1; D is undetermined. The V gene lost 1 base and the J gene lost 7 bases, with 10 bases spanning the gap. Per germline, CDR1 SGHTA and CDR2 FQGNSA. There are 13 residues in the CDR3. DNA of the CDR3: TGTGCCAGCAGCTTAGAGCGCGGGGTTGAAGCTTTCTTT. Amino acid sequence: CASSLERGVEAFF. Full variable domain (missing parts from reference TRBV7-2 and TRBJ1-1): GAGVSQSPSNKVTEKGKDVELRCDPISGHTALYWYRQSLGQGLEFLIYFQGNSAPDKSGLPSDRFSAERTGGSVSTLTIQRTQQEDSAVYLCASSLERGVEAFFGQGTRLTVV.

This chain connects TRBV7-2 to TRBJ1-6; TRBD1 matches at 7 bases. Trimming at V came to 5 bases and at J to 3 bases, leaving 7 bases not matched to a gene. This CDR3 contains 16 residues. In germline, CDR1 is SGHTA, CDR2 FQGNSA. The CDR3 nucleotides read TGTGCCAGCAGCCTGACAGGGCAACTCTATAATTCACCCCTCCACTTT. This gives the protein CASSLTGQLYNSPLHF.

V and J are TRBV27 and TRBJ1-1; D unresolved. Per the germline V gene, CDR1 is MNHEY and CDR2 is SMNVEV (reference sequence). V lost 4 bases and J 2 bases, leaving 14 bases between the germline ends. This CDR3 contains 15 residues. CDR3: CASSSDRLANTEAFF. In DNA, the CDR3 is TGTGCCAGCAGTTCCGATCGTCTTGCTAACACTGAAGCTTTCTTT.

This rearrangement joins TRBV7-2 to TRBJ1-4; maybe TRBD1 (6 bases). This CDR3 is built from 15 residues. Germline loops: CDR1 SGHTA, CDR2 FQGNSA. V was cut by 5 bases and J by 2 bases, with 12 bases left in between. CDR3 residues: CASSEGGQTNEKLFF. In DNA, the CDR3 is TGTGCCAGCAGCGAAGGCGGACAGACTAATGAAAAACTGTTTTTT.

V gene TRBV5-6 combines with J gene TRBJ2-3, with 8 bases lining up with TRBD1. The ends lost 5 bases at V and 3 bases at J; junction bases unmatched: 8. This CDR3 is built from 15 residues. CDR1 is SGHDT and CDR2 is YYEEEE in the germline V gene. The CDR3 nucleotides read TGTGCCAGCAGGCCGAGGGACAGGTGGACAGATACGCAGTATTTT. It codes for CASRPRDRWTDTQYF.

The CDR3: CASNLEGPNTGELFF. DNA of the CDR3: TGTGCCAGCAACTTGGAGGGCCCGAACACCGGGGAGCTGTTTTTT. The chain uses TRBV27 and TRBJ2-2, with D possibly TRBD2 on 6 matching bases. Germline V lookup: CDR1 MNHEY, CDR2 SMNVEV (reference sequence). Trimming shortened V by 7 bases and J by 0 bases, and 12 bases separated the two germline ends. This CDR3 spans 15 amino acids.

This chain links TRBV27 with TRBJ2-7, with D hard to call. This CDR3 is 13 amino acids long. Germline CDR1 MNHEY, CDR2 SMNVEV (reference sequence). Trimming stripped 6 bases from V and 3 bases from J, with 12 bases between. Here the CDR3 DNA reads TGTGCCAGCAGCCGACCCGGATTCTACGAGCAGTACTTC. Protein: CASSRPGFYEQYF.

This chain joins TRBV5-8 and TRBJ2-7; D call uncertain. The V end lost 6 bases, the J end lost 3 bases, and 4 bases lay between the germline ends. The CDR3 sequence is 10 residues long. CDR1 is SGHTS and CDR2 is YDEGEE in the germline V gene. CDR3: CASNFYEQYF. The CDR3 DNA is TGTGCCAGCAACTTCTACGAGCAGTACTTC.

V usage is TRBV14 and J usage is TRBJ2-1; a weak D match, TRBD2 (5 bases). V was clipped by 4 bases and J by 8 bases, with 15 bases between them. This CDR3 spans 14 amino acids. CDR1 is SGHDN, CDR2 FVKESK, per germline. The CDR3 reads CASSPVGIVYEQFF. In DNA form, the CDR3 reads TGTGCCAGCAGCCCAGTCGGGATCGTCTATGAGCAGTTCTTC.

The CDR3 region is CAWSWTGGNEKLFF. CDR3 bases: TGTGCCTGGAGCTGGACAGGGGGAAATGAAAAACTGTTTTTT. V usage is TRBV30 and J usage is TRBJ1-4, with 10 bases that match TRBD1. The germline V gene has CDR1 GTSNPN and CDR2 SVGIG (reference sequence). The J segment lost 5 bases and the V segment lost 3 bases, leaving 3 bases of the junction unmatched. This CDR3 region has 14 residues.

As DNA, the CDR3 is TGTGCCAGCAGCTTGAGTTTAGCGAACTACGAGCAGTACTTC. It translates to CASSLSLANYEQYF. The chain employs TRBV5-5 and TRBJ2-7, with a tentative D call TRBD2 (5 bases). CDR1 and CDR2 from the germline V gene are SGHKS and YYEKEE (reference sequence). The CDR3 is 14 amino acids. V lost 1 base to trimming and J lost 3 bases, with 11 bases between them.

The CDR3 loop is CATSGSMTYGYTF. The CDR3 DNA follows: TGTGCGACGTCGGGGAGTATGACTTATGGCTACACCTTC. The gene calls are TRBV19 and TRBJ1-2; no firm D call. This CDR3 spans 13 amino acids. Germline values: CDR1 LNHDA, CDR2 SQIVND (reference sequence).

The rearrangement joins TRBV5-5 to TRBJ2-7, with 9 bases fitting TRBD1. Germline CDR1 and CDR2: SGHKS and YYEKEE (reference sequence). This CDR3 is built from 16 residues. The junction had 9 bases not matched to a gene; V was cut back by 4 bases and J by 1 base. The CDR3, as DNA: TGTGCCAGCAGCCCACTGGGGGGACAGGGTTCCTACGAGCAGTACTTC. It specifies CASSPLGGQGSYEQYF.

This chain uses TRBV5-1 with TRBJ1-2, with a weak D call TRBD1 (6 bases). Trimming left V 4 bases short and J 6 bases short, with 16 bases between. The CDR3 is 14 residues long. The germline V gene has CDR1 SGHRS and CDR2 YFSETQ. CDR3 DNA: TGCGCCAGCAGCCCCGGACAGCCGACTAATGGCTACACCTTC. It yields the protein CASSPGQPTNGYTF.

The rearrangement links TRBV28 to TRBJ1-3; D is unresolved. This CDR3 spans 15 amino acids. Trimming shortened V by 5 bases and J by 4 bases, and 15 bases separated the two germline ends. CDR1 is MDHEN, CDR2 SYDVKM, per germline. The CDR3 is CASSINPAGGNTIYF. CDR3 DNA: TGTGCCAGCAGTATCAATCCGGCCGGGGGAAACACCATATATTTT.

The chain combines TRBV6-6 with TRBJ1-4, with a weak D call TRBD1 (5 bases). The V end was cut by 0 bases, the J end by 7 bases, with 9 bases between. Germline V lookup: CDR1 MNHNY, CDR2 SVGAGI (reference sequence). The CDR3 consists of 14 residues. This chain's CDR3 is CASSYSSGGEKLFF. CDR3 DNA sequence: TGTGCCAGCAGTTACTCGTCTGGGGGTGAAAAACTGTTTTTT.

This sequence joins TRBV21-1 and TRBJ1-1; no DNA check was done on the table's D call, TRBD1. TRBV21-1 is described as a pseudogene. The CDR3 has 15 residues. Here the CDR3 reads CASSKAQTAHTEAFF. DNA for the CDR3: TGTGCCAGCAGCAAAGCGCAGACAGCCCACACTGAAGCTTTCTTT.

The chain joins TRBV20-1 to TRBJ2-5; D remains ambiguous. V lost 3 bases to trimming and J lost 5 bases, with 4 bases between them. Germline V gene sequence: CDR1 DFQATT, CDR2 SNEGSKA (reference sequence). The CDR3 runs to 10 residues. CDR3 DNA sequence: TGCAGTGCTAGTTTGGAGACCCAGTACTTC. This codes for CSASLETQYF.